This T cell receptor beta chain was captured in a study of T-cell reconstitution after alpha-beta-depleted transplantation in children. Study-wide results and limits: Approximately two months post-transplant, alpha-beta T cells reportedly originated from several hundred expanded graft clones. After one year, T-cell counts and TCRbeta diversity mostly came from new T cells. Several patients had high TCRbeta diversity at day 60; it came from surviving recipient T cells and thymic progenitors.

Preparing the TCRbeta library involved the use of unique molecular identifiers. A single record per CDR3 protein comes from TCRdb applying MiXCR to the PCR reads. The sample consists of a few hundred thousand distinct CDR3 sequences, roughly 43% of them appearing once. Points on this clonotype: No antigen is known for it.

Here the sequenced sample was PBMCs, taken before TCRalphabeta/CD19-depleted stem cell transplant. The TCR comes from a girl aged 2 to 10 with aplastic anemia, due to receive a stem cell transplant.

Here the CDR3 DNA reads TGTGCCAGCAGCGTACAGCGTGGCTCCTACAATGAGCAGTTCTTC. This translates into CASSVQRGSYNEQFF. J is TRBJ2-1 and V is TRBV7-6; D remains ambiguous. Trimming removed 5 bases at V and 0 bases at J, with 11 bases between. Germline loops: CDR1 SGHVS, CDR2 FNYEAQ. The CDR3 is 15 residues long.